The present T cell receptor (beta chain) was sequenced within a study of CD8+ T cells in alopecia areata. For the study at large: Treated patients received severity scores based on the percentage of scalp area affected. Study-wide findings and caveats: Links between baseline CD8+ expansion and response need larger treated cohorts. Scalp clonality decreased significantly with tofacitinib, and so did expanded CD8+ clones among the top 100.

The authors extracted RNA and reverse transcribed it into cDNA as the sequencing template. Clones were read by immunoSEQ multiplex PCR, and TCRdb kept only the in-frame ones, dropping some. The sample records around 300,000 clones, around three fifths being singletons. V lost 1 base and J 9 bases, leaving 17 bases between the germline ends. The CDR3 runs to 15 residues. Germline-derived CDR1 and CDR2 are SGHDT and YYEEEE. Treatment indicated: oral pan-JAK inhibitor, 5-10 mg twice daily. In alopecia areata patients, both lesional scalp punch biopsies and peripheral blood were collected. For this clone: Its antigen remains unidentified.

The sequence was collected from a human donor with alopecia areata. This specimen was CD4+ T cells sorted from blood, taken at approximately week 52, from a patient treated with tofacitinib. The chain joins TRBV5-6 to TRBJ2-4; perhaps D is TRBD1 or TRBD2 (5 bases each). CDR3 sequence (DNA): TGTGCCAGCAGCTTGAGTGGGGGTCGGCCGGGCATTCAGTACTTC. It codes for CASSLSGGRPGIQYF.